These 21 T cell receptor beta chains came from one sample sequenced in a study of spatial heterogeneity in lung cancer. Time point: sample taken at primary tumor resection. Extraction of whole RNA from tumor, nontumor lung or frozen PBMC preceded unsorted sequencing. TCRdb re-called the 5' RACE reads with MiXCR, one entry per CDR3 protein. Of 89,000 or so distinct CDR3 sequences listed, 15% to 25% are singletons. The input for sequencing was PBMCs, taken at surgery. Receptors originate from a male donor with early-stage non-small cell lung cancer.

This clonotype was recorded a few times. The chain couples TRBV20-1 to TRBJ2-7, with D perhaps TRBD2 (6 bases). V lost 0 bases, J lost 0 bases, and 9 bases lay in between. CDR3 length equals 14 residues. CDR1 DFQATT and CDR2 SNEGSKA come from the germline V gene (reference sequence). CDR3 sequence reads: CSAREIAASYEQYF. Written as DNA, the CDR3 is TGCAGTGCTAGAGAAATAGCGGCCTCCTACGAGCAGTACTTC.

The chain uses TRBV29-1 and TRBJ1-1; 7 nucleotides line up with TRBD1. Per germline, CDR1 SQVTM and CDR2 ANQGSEA. V trimming: 7 bases; J trimming: 7 bases; junction bases outside the gene matches: 6. The CDR3 spans 11 residues. The CDR3: CSGSTGIEAFF. The CDR3 coding sequence is TGCAGCGGCTCGACAGGGATTGAAGCTTTCTTT.

This clonotype was seen a few times. V usage is TRBV5-1 and J usage is TRBJ2-5; 7 nucleotides agree with TRBD2. Germline V CDR1 and CDR2: SGHRS, YFSETQ. CDR3 length: 15 residues. V shed 4 bases, J shed 1 base, and the junction held 7 bases outside the gene matches. The CDR3 spells CASSIRSSGQETQYF. CDR3 nucleotides: TGCGCCAGCAGCATACGATCTAGCGGCCAAGAGACCCAGTACTTC.

The V and J genes are TRBV14 and TRBJ2-5, with no clear D. V was shortened by 1 base and J by 7 bases, with 7 bases between the two germline ends. The CDR3 runs to 12 residues. CDR1 and CDR2 (germline): SGHDN, FVKESK. The CDR3 loop is CASSQVIGTQYF. In DNA, the CDR3 is TGTGCCAGCAGCCAAGTTATCGGGACCCAGTACTTC.

V gene TRBV18 combines with J gene TRBJ2-5, with unresolved D. CDR3 length: 13 amino acids. Trimming took 4 bases from V and 2 from J, leaving 8 bases between them. Germline assignment: CDR1 KGHSH and CDR2 LQKENI. The CDR3 loop is CASSRLSQETQYF. CDR3 nucleotide sequence: TGTGCCAGCTCACGTCTTTCTCAAGAGACCCAGTACTTC.

The rearrangement links TRBV5-1 to TRBJ2-7, with TRBD2 matching over 12 bases. With 4 bases clipped from V and 1 base from J, the junction kept 3 bases outside the gene matches. Looked up from germline, CDR1 is SGHRS and CDR2 is YFSETQ. CDR3 size: 15 residues. CDR3 nucleotide sequence: TGCGCCAGCAGCGTCGGACTAGCGGGGTCCTACGAGCAGTACTTC. It specifies CASSVGLAGSYEQYF.

The rearrangement uses TRBV29-1 and TRBJ1-2; 10 nucleotides agree with TRBD1. This CDR3 comprises 11 residues. Trimming at V came to 7 bases and at J to 7 bases, leaving 3 bases not matched to a gene. The germline gives CDR1 SQVTM, CDR2 ANQGSEA. CDR3 residues: CSEGTGAGYTF. In nucleotides, the CDR3 is TGCAGCGAAGGGACAGGGGCTGGCTACACCTTC.

CDR3 sequence (DNA): TGTGCCAGCAGTGGGACGAGGGGCGACTACAATGAGCAGTTCTTC. It codes for CASSGTRGDYNEQFF. This chain connects TRBV2 to TRBJ2-1; tentatively, D is TRBD1 or TRBD2 (5 bases each). Germline CDR1 reads SNHLY; CDR2 reads FYNNEI. Trimming pared 4 bases from V and 3 bases from J, leaving 13 bases between. The CDR3 spans 15 residues.

This clonotype showed up many times. The chain carries TRBV4-1 and TRBJ1-2, with D perhaps matching TRBD1 (5 bases). V lost 0 bases, J lost 7 bases, and 15 bases lay in between. The CDR3 totals 15 residues. CDR1 is MGHRA, CDR2 YSYEKL, per germline. The DNA of the CDR3 is TGCGCCAGCAGCCAAGAGGCAGGGTTGAGAGGTGGCTACACCTTC. Protein: CASSQEAGLRGGYTF.

This clonotype was seen a handful of times. The chain uses TRBV5-6 and TRBJ2-6; 9 bases are shared with TRBD1. The CDR3 spans 18 residues. The ends lost 4 bases at V and 0 bases at J; junction bases unmatched: 8. Germline V gives CDR1 SGHDT, CDR2 YYEEEE. CDR3 in amino acids: CASSGGTGSSSGANVLTF. CDR3 DNA: TGTGCCAGCAGCGGTGGGACAGGGAGTAGCTCTGGGGCCAACGTCCTGACTTTC.

This clonotype was detected only a few times. The genes are TRBV2 and TRBJ2-1, with TRBD1 matching 7 bases. J gave up 5 bases and V 7 bases, and 14 bases lay outside the gene matches. The CDR3 contains 16 residues. Germline V lookup: CDR1 SNHLY, CDR2 FYNNEI. CDR3 bases: TGTGCCAGCACGGAGGAAGGGGGCGTCGGCAACAATGAGCAGTTCTTC. Residues: CASTEEGGVGNNEQFF. Full variable domain (rest looked up from reference TRBV2 and TRBJ2-1): EPEVTQTPSHQVTQMGQEVILRCVPISNHLYFYWYRQILGQKVEFLVSFYNNEISEKSEIFDDQFSVERPDGSNFTLKIRSTKLEDSAMYFCASTEEGGVGNNEQFFGPGTRLTVL.

In its sample, this clonotype was seen a few times. This sequence joins TRBV18 and TRBJ2-3; D is unresolved. The CDR3 is 12 amino acids. V was cut by 6 bases and J by 6 bases, with 10 bases left in between. The germline gives CDR1 KGHSH, CDR2 LQKENI. This chain's CDR3 is CASSPSSDTQYF. The CDR3 DNA reads TGTGCCAGCTCCCCATCTTCGGATACGCAGTATTTT.

About this clonotype: At one boundary the junction diverges from the germline segment, which might be a read error. The rearrangement joins TRBV18 to TRBJ1-1; no clear D. The germline V gene has CDR1 KGHSH and CDR2 LQKENI. This CDR3 is built from 11 residues. The CDR3 DNA reads as TGTGCCAGCTCAGCCCACTACGGAGCTCTCTTT. Residues: CASSAHYGALF.

A single count supports this clonotype. The V gene is TRBV29-1, the J gene TRBJ2-7; TRBD2 matches at 8 bases. The ends lost 3 bases at V and 6 bases at J; junction bases unmatched: 7. CDR1 is SQVTM, CDR2 ANQGSEA, per germline. The CDR3 length is 13 residues. CDR3 bases: TGCAGCGTTGACCACCCAGCGGGGGCCGAGCAGTACTTC. Its translation: CSVDHPAGAEQYF.

CDR3 in amino acids: CSARDLGQGVPGNNQPQHF. CDR3 nucleotide sequence: TGCAGTGCTAGAGATCTCGGCCAGGGGGTTCCTGGAAACAATCAGCCCCAGCATTTT. This sequence joins TRBV20-1 and TRBJ1-5; 7 bases are a match to TRBD1. The V and J ends lost 0 bases and 3 bases, in that order; junction bases with no gene match: 17. Germline V gene data show CDR1 as DFQATT and CDR2 as SNEGSKA (reference sequence). This CDR3 spans 19 amino acids.

This clonotype showed up just a few times. V gene TRBV7-2 combines with J gene TRBJ1-1; 8 bases fit TRBD1. J was trimmed by 3 bases and V by 5 bases; bases with no gene match: 8. The germline V gene has CDR1 SGHTA and CDR2 FQGNSA. This CDR3 is 15 amino acids long. CDR3 sequence: CASSVGQVVHTEAFF. CDR3 nucleotides: TGTGCCAGCAGCGTGGGACAGGTTGTTCACACTGAAGCTTTCTTT.

This clonotype was seen a handful of times. V gene TRBV18 combines with J gene TRBJ2-7; TRBD2 matches at 11 bases. V lost 3 bases, J lost 4 bases, and 8 bases stayed unmatched. The CDR3 contains 16 residues. Germline V gene lookup returns CDR1 KGHSH and CDR2 LQKENI. The CDR3 spells CASSPGPGLAGYEQYF. CDR3 coding DNA: TGTGCCAGCTCACCGGGGCCCGGACTAGCGGGTTACGAGCAGTACTTC.

This clonotype appeared a few times. The V call is TRBV28, the J call TRBJ2-7, with 13 bases that match TRBD2. The ends lost 0 bases at V and 6 bases at J; junction bases unmatched: 8. The CDR3 is 17 residues long. The germline CDR1 and CDR2 sequences are MDHEN and SYDVKM. The CDR3 nucleotides are TGTGCCAGCAGTTTATGGGAACTAGCGGGAGGGCCTGGCGAGCAGTACTTC. Its translation: CASSLWELAGGPGEQYF. The full variable domain, in which reference TRBV28 and TRBJ2-7 provide the parts outside the CDR3, is DVKVTQSSRYLVKRTGEKVFLECVQDMDHENMFWYRQDPGLGLRLIYFSYDVKMKEKGDIPEGYSVSREKKERFSLILESASTNQTSMYLCASSLWELAGGPGEQYFGPGTRLTVT.

The gene calls are TRBV2 and TRBJ2-1, with a weak D call TRBD1 (6 bases). This CDR3 has 15 residues. V was pared by 8 bases and J by 4 bases, with 18 bases between. Germline V CDR1 and CDR2: SNHLY, FYNNEI. In DNA form, the CDR3 reads TGTGCCAGCCAGTACGGGGACATGAATTACAATGAGCAGTTCTTC. Its translation: CASQYGDMNYNEQFF.

V and J are TRBV5-4 and TRBJ2-3, with 7 bases that match TRBD1. Germline CDR1 is SGHNT and CDR2 is YYREEE (reference sequence). The trim removed 2 bases at V and 2 bases at J, leaving 5 bases unmatched. The CDR3 length is 15 residues. As DNA, the CDR3 is TGTGCCAGCAGCTTAGAGGGGGCGAACACAGATACGCAGTATTTT. Its translation: CASSLEGANTDTQYF.

This clonotype showed up just a few times. The CDR3 sequence: CASSSGTGGNNEQFF. CDR3 sequence (DNA): TGTGCCAGCAGTTCCGGGACAGGGGGCAACAATGAGCAGTTCTTC. The chain carries TRBV7-9 and TRBJ2-1, with 12 positions matching TRBD1. V lost 6 bases and J lost 5; bases outside the gene matches: 5. Looked up from germline, CDR1 is SEHNR and CDR2 is FQNEAQ (reference sequence). This CDR3 contains 15 residues.